What follows are 22 T cell receptor beta chains derived from one specimen sequenced in a study of blood T cells in healthy people across ages. Using a J-beta primer mix together with a sample-barcoded 5' primer, a second PCR was run for about 6 to 12 cycles. Each CDR3 protein gets one entry after TCRdb re-called the 5' RACE reads with MiXCR. Altogether about 1.4 million distinct CDR3 sequences are present, approximately 59% being singletons, with the ten largest covering 6.7%. The sequenced sample was blood. Source of these receptors: a man aged 18 to 35 in good health.

The genes are TRBV7-2 and TRBJ2-7; TRBD2 agrees at 8 bases. The CDR3 has 14 residues. CDR1 and CDR2 (germline): SGHTA, FQGNSA. With V trimmed by 5 bases and J by 4 bases, 7 bases remained unmatched. The chain's CDR3 is CASSHERESYEQYF. The DNA of the CDR3 is TGTGCCAGCAGCCATGAGCGGGAGAGTTACGAGCAGTACTTC.

This clonotype appeared a few times. V is TRBV12-3 or TRBV12-4 and J is TRBJ1-5; 7 bases match TRBD1. V was pared by 5 bases and J by 2 bases, with 6 bases of the junction left unmatched. The CDR3 extends over 15 amino acids. The CDR3 loop is CASSPTGAGNQPQHF. CDR3 nucleotides: TGTGCCAGCAGTCCCACAGGGGCCGGCAATCAGCCCCAGCATTTT.

The rearrangement joins TRBV4-1 to TRBJ2-7; 9 bases match TRBD1. The DNA end lines up better with TRBJ2-1; the J call may be wrong. The CDR3 extends over 15 amino acids. The V gene's germline CDR1 is MGHRA and CDR2 YSYEKL. The chain's CDR3 is CASSQGTGVVNEQFF. CDR3 nucleotides: TGCGCCAGCAGCCAAGGGACAGGGGTGGTTAATGAGCAGTTCTTC.

The CDR3 loop is CASSYGDRTEQYF. CDR3 DNA: TGTGCCAGCAGTTACGGGGATCGAACGGAGCAGTACTTC. The chain combines TRBV6-5 with TRBJ2-7, with D hard to call. V was clipped by 2 bases and J by 7 bases, with 12 bases between them. Germline-derived CDR1 and CDR2 are MNHEY and SVGAGI. The CDR3 is 13 amino acids.

The V and J genes are TRBV29-1 and TRBJ1-2; D may be TRBD1 (5 bases). The CDR3 totals 12 residues. Germline V gene lookup returns CDR1 SQVTM and CDR2 ANQGSEA. V gave up 2 bases and J gave up 6 bases, with 10 bases separating them. CDR3 in amino acids: CSVEIGGNGYTF. DNA for the CDR3: TGCAGCGTTGAAATCGGGGGTAATGGCTACACCTTC.

The chain couples TRBV4-1 to TRBJ1-5, with D uncertain. Trimming left V 1 base short and J 5 bases short, with 9 bases between. The germline gives CDR1 MGHRA, CDR2 YSYEKL. The CDR3 length is 14 residues. CDR3 protein: CASSQGSGYQPQHF. The CDR3 DNA reads as TGCGCCAGCAGCCAAGGTAGCGGGTATCAGCCCCAGCATTTT.

The chain links TRBV7-9 to TRBJ2-3; unclear D gene. This CDR3 comprises 15 residues. Germline assignment: CDR1 SEHNR and CDR2 FQNEAQ (reference sequence). The ends were cut back, 7 bases at V and 4 bases at J, with 18 bases in the middle. For the CDR3, the DNA is TGTGCCAGCAACCCTACTGGGCCGACGGCAGATACGCAGTATTTT. As protein: CASNPTGPTADTQYF.

The J gene is TRBJ2-3, the V gene TRBV2, with 7 nucleotides matching TRBD1. Germline CDR1 is SNHLY and CDR2 is FYNNEI. V shed 8 bases, J shed 0 bases, and the junction held 5 bases outside the gene matches. This CDR3 comprises 14 residues. The CDR3 sequence: CASGQAWSTDTQYF. In DNA, the CDR3 is TGTGCCAGCGGACAGGCTTGGAGCACAGATACGCAGTATTTT.

This rearrangement joins TRBV20-1 to TRBJ2-7; the D gene is possibly TRBD2 (6 bases). V dropped 0 bases and J dropped 4 bases, with 10 bases sitting between them. There are 13 residues in the CDR3. The germline CDR1 and CDR2 sequences are DFQATT and SNEGSKA (reference sequence). CDR3 nucleotide sequence: TGCAGTGCTAGAGAAGGAGGGGTATACGAGCAGTACTTC. This encodes CSAREGGVYEQYF.

CDR3 loop: CASSQQGWGSNQPQHF. The CDR3 coding sequence is TGTGCCAGCAGTCAACAGGGGTGGGGTAGCAATCAGCCCCAGCATTTT. This sequence joins TRBV6-5 and TRBJ1-5, with 7 bases aligning to TRBD1. The CDR3 runs to 16 residues. The germline gives CDR1 MNHEY, CDR2 SVGAGI. Trimming removed 5 bases from V and 0 bases from J; junction bases left unmatched: 7.

This clonotype appeared a single time. CDR3 DNA sequence: TGCGCCAGCAGCGGGACCCTAGCGGAGATCTACAATGAGCAGTTCTTC. Translating gives CASSGTLAEIYNEQFF. This chain uses TRBV5-1 with TRBJ2-1; 7 bases agree with TRBD2. The CDR3 has 16 residues. Germline values: CDR1 SGHRS, CDR2 YFSETQ. Unmatched junction bases numbered 10, after V lost 4 bases and J lost 3 bases.

The rearrangement joins TRBV20-1 to TRBJ1-6; D possibly corresponds to TRBD1 (6 bases). The CDR3 length is 13 residues. CDR1 is DFQATT, CDR2 SNEGSKA, per germline (reference sequence). V lost 3 bases, J lost 6 bases, and 9 bases lay in between. The CDR3 DNA is TGCAGTGCTAGGGACAGTAGTAATTCACCCCTCCACTTT. Protein: CSARDSSNSPLHF.

There are a few counts of this clonotype. The CDR3 reads CSARERTGPYEQYF. The DNA of the CDR3 is TGCAGTGCTAGAGAACGGACAGGGCCTTACGAGCAGTACTTC. The V gene is TRBV20-1, the J gene TRBJ2-7; TRBD1 agrees at 8 bases. Germline loops: CDR1 DFQATT, CDR2 SNEGSKA (reference sequence). The CDR3 loop spans 14 amino acids. V lost 0 bases and J lost 4; bases outside the gene matches: 5.

The J gene is TRBJ2-1, the V gene TRBV28; 10 bases line up with TRBD1. The CDR3 has 17 residues. The V and J ends lost 4 bases and 7 bases, in that order; junction bases with no gene match: 13. From germline, CDR1 is MDHEN and CDR2 SYDVKM. Written as DNA, the CDR3 is TGTGCCAGCAGTTACCGAGTCGGGACAGGGGAGAGGAATGAGCAGTTCTTC. It codes for CASSYRVGTGERNEQFF.

This chain joins TRBV27 and TRBJ2-5, with D tentatively TRBD2 (6 bases). The J call may be faulty, since TRBJ2-7 better matches the DNA end. The CDR3 loop spans 17 amino acids. Per the germline V gene, CDR1 is MNHEY and CDR2 is SMNVEV (reference sequence). CDR3 sequence: CASSLSKARLEPHEQYF. The CDR3, as DNA: TGTGCCAGCAGTTTATCGAAGGCGAGACTAGAGCCCCACGAGCAGTACTTC.

The chain uses TRBV6-6 and TRBJ2-7; 9 bases are a match to TRBD1. The CDR3 covers 14 residues. Looked up from germline, CDR1 is MNHNY and CDR2 is SVGAGI (reference sequence). The trim removed 0 bases at V and 3 bases at J, leaving 0 bases unmatched. CDR3 bases: TGTGCCAGCAGTTACTCGGACAGGGGCTACGAGCAGTACTTC. Translated, it gives CASSYSDRGYEQYF.

V gene TRBV20-1 combines with J gene TRBJ2-1, with D tentatively TRBD1 (5 bases). With 2 bases removed from V and 2 bases from J, the gap between germline ends came to 10 bases. Germline V gives CDR1 DFQATT, CDR2 SNEGSKA (reference sequence). The CDR3 covers 14 residues. The CDR3 spells CSARKVGPYNEQFF. Written as DNA, the CDR3 is TGCAGTGCTAGAAAGGTGGGGCCCTACAATGAGCAGTTCTTC.

This sequence joins TRBV10-3 and TRBJ2-7, with 8 bases that match TRBD2. V shed 2 bases and J 1 base; nucleotides not matched to a gene: 1. The CDR3 loop spans 14 amino acids. Per germline, CDR1 ENHRY and CDR2 SYGVKD. CDR3 nucleotides: TGTGCCATCAGTGAGGAGCGGGAGTCCTACGAGCAGTACTTC. It yields the protein CAISEERESYEQYF.

The chain joins TRBV11-2 to TRBJ2-3, with 16 bases matching TRBD2. The CDR3 sequence is 21 residues long. The germline gives CDR1 SGHAT, CDR2 FQNNGV. V shed 5 bases and J 1 base; nucleotides not matched to a gene: 15. CDR3 loop: CASSRLGTGTSGRDRTDTQYF. CDR3 coding DNA: TGTGCCAGCAGCCGCTTGGGGACGGGGACTAGCGGGAGGGATCGCACAGATACGCAGTATTTT. Drawing the rest from reference TRBV11-2 and TRBJ2-3, the complete variable domain is EAGVAQSPRYKIIEKRQSVAFWCNPISGHATLYWYQQILGQGPKLLIQFQNNGVVDDSQLPKDRFSAERLKGVDSTLKIQPAKLEDSAVYLCASSRLGTGTSGRDRTDTQYFGPGTRLTVL.

The V call is TRBV6-1, the J call TRBJ2-7, with D uncertain. V lost 6 bases and J lost 1, with 13 bases in between. Germline V lookup: CDR1 MNHNS, CDR2 SASEGT. The CDR3 length is 14 residues. In nucleotides, the CDR3 is TGTGCCAGCAGGGGTGATTTGAGGTCCTACGAGCAGTACTTC. Translation gives CASRGDLRSYEQYF.

V usage is TRBV6-2 or TRBV6-3 and J usage is TRBJ2-1; D is unresolved. Germline loops: CDR1 MNHEY, CDR2 SVGEGT. The CDR3 has 13 residues. The V end was cut by 5 bases, the J end by 6 bases, with 11 bases between. As DNA, the CDR3 is TGTGCCAGCAGTCCCCAGCACTTCAATGAGCAGTTCTTC. This codes for CASSPQHFNEQFF.

This clonotype was counted only a few times. The genes are TRBV11-2 and TRBJ1-2; D call uncertain. Germline V gives CDR1 SGHAT, CDR2 FQNNGV. The CDR3 spans 15 residues. V dropped 4 bases and J dropped 1 base, with 13 bases sitting between them. The CDR3 nucleotides read TGTGCCAGCAGCTCAACGAACAGCCATAACTATGGCTACACCTTC. Translated, it gives CASSSTNSHNYGYTF.